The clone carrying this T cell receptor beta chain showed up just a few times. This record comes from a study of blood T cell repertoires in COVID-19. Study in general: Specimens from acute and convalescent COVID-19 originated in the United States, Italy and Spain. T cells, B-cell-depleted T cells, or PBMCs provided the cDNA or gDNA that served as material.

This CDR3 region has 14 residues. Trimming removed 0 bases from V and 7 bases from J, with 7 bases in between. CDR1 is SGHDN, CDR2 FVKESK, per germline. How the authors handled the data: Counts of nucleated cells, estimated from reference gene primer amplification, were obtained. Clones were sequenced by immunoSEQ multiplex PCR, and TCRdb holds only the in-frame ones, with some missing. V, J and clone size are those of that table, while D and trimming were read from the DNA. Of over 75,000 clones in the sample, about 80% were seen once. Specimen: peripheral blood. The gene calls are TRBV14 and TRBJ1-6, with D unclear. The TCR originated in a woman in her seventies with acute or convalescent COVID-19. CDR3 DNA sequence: TGTGCCAGCAGCCAAGAACATAAAAATTCACCCCTCCACTTT. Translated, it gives CASSQEHKNSPLHF.